This T cell receptor (beta chain) derives from a study of T cell changes during pregnancy in multiple sclerosis. Trimming took 5 bases from V and 4 from J; bases not matched to a gene: 4. This CDR3 comprises 15 residues. Germline values: CDR1 SGHVS, CDR2 FNYEAQ. Here immunoSEQ multiplex PCR was the method, and the copy in TCRdb shows in-frame clones only, minus some. Of some 71,000 clones listed, roughly 88% were seen once; the top ten hold roughly 1.3%. The clonotype was recovered from a female donor with multiple sclerosis, enrolled in a pregnancy study. This chain uses TRBV7-6 with TRBJ1-6; 8 nucleotides line up with TRBD1. The specimen comprised peripheral blood, sampled in the third trimester of pregnancy. The CDR3 DNA reads TGTGCCAGCAGCCCGGGACAGGTTTATAATTCACCCCTCCACTTT. This encodes CASSPGQVYNSPLHF.